Listed below are T cell receptor beta chains from one sample, sequenced in a study of T cell repertoires in cytomegalovirus infection. A single record per CDR3 protein comes from TCRdb applying MiXCR to the reads. Here the sample spans approximately 550,000 distinct CDR3 sequences, approximately 15% being singletons. The sample taken for sequencing was CD8+ T cells from PBMCs. These receptor sequences come from a human donor in good health (CMV status not recorded). Some clones in this sample may be carry-over from other donors' samples. The CDR3 runs from the conserved cysteine through the conserved F or W. The D gene is left open where the match is weak. Not every row has a clone size; where given, it reads once, few, many or a size class.

J gene: TRBJ1-1
D gene: TRBD1
clone size: -
V gene: TRBV6-5
CDR3 DNA: TGTGCCAGCATGGAGACAGGGGAGTATACTGAAGCTTTCTTT
CDR3 protein: CASMETGEYTEAFF

J gene: TRBJ1-1
D gene: -
clone size: few
V gene: TRBV15
CDR3 DNA: TGTGCCACCAGCAGAGATGGGGCCACTGAAGCTTTCTTT
CDR3 protein: CATSRDGATEAFF

J gene: TRBJ2-7
D gene: TRBD1
clone size: -
V gene: TRBV6-5
CDR3 DNA: TGTGCCAGCAGTTACTCGGGACAGGGCTCCTACGAGCAGTACTTC
CDR3 protein: CASSYSGQGSYEQYF

J gene: TRBJ2-7
D gene: -
clone size: -
V gene: TRBV13
CDR3 DNA: TGTGCCAGCAGCTTAGCGGGGCTCAGAGGCTACGAGCAGTACTTC
CDR3 protein: CASSLAGLRGYEQYF

J gene: TRBJ1-2
D gene: TRBD1
clone size: -
V gene: TRBV2
CDR3 DNA: TGTGCCAGGGACAGGGGGAACTATGGCTACACCTTC
CDR3 protein: CARDRGNYGYTF

J gene: TRBJ1-2
D gene: -
clone size: -
V gene: TRBV27
CDR3 DNA: TGTGCCAGCAGTGCCACAGGGAGAGGCTACACCTTC
CDR3 protein: CASSATGRGYTF

J gene: TRBJ2-1
D gene: TRBD2
clone size: -
V gene: TRBV7-6
CDR3 DNA: TGTGCTAGCAGCTTAGCTAGCGGGTTCTACAATGAGCAGTTCTTC
CDR3 protein: CASSLASGFYNEQFF

J gene: TRBJ2-3
D gene: -
clone size: -
V gene: TRBV5-1
CDR3 DNA: TGCGCCAGCAGGCCGGAGGGGTTGGGCACAGATATGCAGTATTTT
CDR3 protein: CASRPEGLGTDMQYF

J gene: TRBJ1-2
D gene: TRBD1
clone size: few
V gene: TRBV12-5
CDR3 DNA: TGTGCTAGTGGTTTGCCCCGGGACAGGGTGAAGGGCTACACCTTC
CDR3 protein: CASGLPRDRVKGYTF

J gene: TRBJ2-6
D gene: -
clone size: many
V gene: TRBV19
CDR3 DNA: TGTGCCAGTAGTATCCGAGGGGCCTACTCTGGGGCCAACGTCCTGACTTTC
CDR3 protein: CASSIRGAYSGANVLTF

J gene: TRBJ1-1
D gene: -
clone size: few
V gene: TRBV19
CDR3 DNA: TGTGCCAGTAGTATCGACAGCAACACTGAAGCTTTCTTT
CDR3 protein: CASSIDSNTEAFF

J gene: TRBJ1-1
D gene: TRBD1
clone size: -
V gene: TRBV6-5
CDR3 DNA: TGTGCCAGCAGTTACGGGACAGTCTACACTGAAGCTTTCTTT
CDR3 protein: CASSYGTVYTEAFF

J gene: TRBJ2-5
D gene: -
clone size: -
V gene: TRBV28
CDR3 DNA: TGTGCCAGCAGTTTGATCCGGGAGACCCAGTACTTC
CDR3 protein: CASSLIRETQYF

J gene: TRBJ2-3
D gene: -
clone size: -
V gene: TRBV27
CDR3 DNA: TGTGCCAGCAGTTTATATTTGGCAGGGTCTGAAGATACGCAGTATTTT
CDR3 protein: CASSLYLAGSEDTQYF

J gene: TRBJ2-1
D gene: -
clone size: -
V gene: TRBV5-1
CDR3 DNA: TGCGCCAGCGACCCGAGCGGACCATACAATGAGCAGTTCTTC
CDR3 protein: CASDPSGPYNEQFF

J gene: TRBJ2-7
D gene: TRBD1
clone size: many
V gene: TRBV28
CDR3 DNA: TGTGCCAGCAGTTTACTCGGACAGGACTCGGGCGAGCAGTACTTC
CDR3 protein: CASSLLGQDSGEQYF

J gene: TRBJ2-7
D gene: -
clone size: -
V gene: TRBV25-1
CDR3 DNA: TGTGCCAGCAGTGATCAGAGCTCCTACGAGCAGTACTTC
CDR3 protein: CASSDQSSYEQYF

J gene: TRBJ1-1
D gene: TRBD1
clone size: many
V gene: TRBV7-6
CDR3 DNA: TGTGCCAGCAGCTTCGGCAGGGGGAGGAACACTGAAGCTTTCTTT
CDR3 protein: CASSFGRGRNTEAFF

J gene: TRBJ2-7
D gene: TRBD2
clone size: -
V gene: TRBV27
CDR3 DNA: TGTGCCAGCAGTTTAGGGACTAGAACAGGGACCTACGAGCAGTGCTTC
CDR3 protein: CASSLGTRTGTYEQCF

J gene: TRBJ2-7
D gene: -
clone size: few
V gene: TRBV5-5
CDR3 DNA: TGTGCCAGCAGCCCCCCAGGGCCCTACGAGCAGTACTTC
CDR3 protein: CASSPPGPYEQYF

J gene: TRBJ2-2
D gene: -
clone size: many
V gene: TRBV7-9
CDR3 DNA: TGTGCCAGCAGCCCCGAGGGGAACACCGGGGAGCTGTTTTTT
CDR3 protein: CASSPEGNTGELFF

J gene: TRBJ2-3
D gene: -
clone size: -
V gene: TRBV12-3/TRBV12-4
CDR3 DNA: TGTGCCAGCAGTTTTCTATGGAATACGCAGTATTTT
CDR3 protein: CASSFLWNTQYF

J gene: TRBJ1-5
D gene: -
clone size: -
V gene: TRBV19
CDR3 DNA: TGTGCCAGTAGTATTGTTTACACGTTCAATCAGCCCCAGCATTTT
CDR3 protein: CASSIVYTFNQPQHF

J gene: TRBJ2-3
D gene: TRBD2
clone size: many
V gene: TRBV7-9
CDR3 DNA: TGTGCCAGCAGCTTGACTAGCGGATCAGATACGCAGTATTTT
CDR3 protein: CASSLTSGSDTQYF

J gene: TRBJ2-1
D gene: TRBD2
clone size: many
V gene: TRBV20-1
CDR3 DNA: TGCAGTGCTCGGGGGACTAGCGGGAGTCGCAATGAGCAGTTCTTC
CDR3 protein: CSARGTSGSRNEQFF

J gene: TRBJ2-3
D gene: TRBD2
clone size: many
V gene: TRBV7-2
CDR3 DNA: TGTGCCAGCAGCCCCCGGGGAGCGGGGGATGGCACAGATACGCAGTATTTT
CDR3 protein: CASSPRGAGDGTDTQYF

J gene: TRBJ1-4
D gene: TRBD1
clone size: -
V gene: TRBV6-5
CDR3 DNA: TGTGCCAGCAGCCGAGATCGACAGGGTGGTGAAAAACTGTTTTTT
CDR3 protein: CASSRDRQGGEKLFF

J gene: TRBJ1-3
D gene: -
clone size: many
V gene: TRBV6-1
CDR3 DNA: TGTGCCAGCAGGGACGGACTCTCTGGAAACACCATATATTTT
CDR3 protein: CASRDGLSGNTIYF

J gene: TRBJ2-7
D gene: TRBD2
clone size: few
V gene: TRBV19
CDR3 DNA: TGTGCCAGTAGTTCTCGGACTAGCGGGGATTCCTACGAGCAGTACTTC
CDR3 protein: CASSSRTSGDSYEQYF

J gene: TRBJ2-7
D gene: TRBD2
clone size: many
V gene: TRBV20-1
CDR3 DNA: TGCAGTGCCGTCAGCGGGGATAGAGGCTACGAGCAGTACTTC
CDR3 protein: CSAVSGDRGYEQYF

J gene: TRBJ1-5
D gene: -
clone size: few
V gene: TRBV6-5
CDR3 DNA: TGTGCCAGCAGTCCAAGGATGAATAGCAATCAGCCCCAGCATTTT
CDR3 protein: CASSPRMNSNQPQHF

J gene: TRBJ2-3
D gene: TRBD1
clone size: many
V gene: TRBV4-1
CDR3 DNA: TGCGCCAGCAGCCTTGGACAGGGAGCAGATACGCAGTATTTT
CDR3 protein: CASSLGQGADTQYF

J gene: TRBJ2-3
D gene: TRBD2
clone size: many
V gene: TRBV7-9
CDR3 DNA: TGTGCCAGCAGCTCCCTTCTAGCGGGAAGCACAGATACGCAGTATTTT
CDR3 protein: CASSSLLAGSTDTQYF

J gene: TRBJ1-1
D gene: TRBD1
clone size: many
V gene: TRBV6-1
CDR3 DNA: TGTGCCAGCAGTTCCGGGACAGGGGGAGTGAACACTGAAGCTTTCTTT
CDR3 protein: CASSSGTGGVNTEAFF

J gene: TRBJ2-7
D gene: -
clone size: few
V gene: TRBV6-1
CDR3 DNA: TGTGCCAGCAGTAAGGGGCTTTCCATCTACGAGCAGTACTTC
CDR3 protein: CASSKGLSIYEQYF

J gene: TRBJ2-2
D gene: -
clone size: -
V gene: TRBV9
CDR3 DNA: TGTGCCAGCAGCGTAACGGACACCGGGGAGCTGTTTTTT
CDR3 protein: CASSVTDTGELFF

J gene: TRBJ2-1
D gene: -
clone size: -
V gene: TRBV29-1
CDR3 DNA: TGCAGCGTTTTAGGACTGAACAACAATGAGCAGTCCTTC
CDR3 protein: CSVLGLNNNEQSF

J gene: TRBJ2-1
D gene: -
clone size: -
V gene: TRBV12-5
CDR3 DNA: TGTGCTAGTGGTTTGCCCCTACAGCGCGGGGCGTCAAATGAGCAGTTCTTC
CDR3 protein: CASGLPLQRGASNEQFF

J gene: TRBJ2-1
D gene: TRBD2
clone size: few
V gene: TRBV20-1
CDR3 DNA: TGCAGTGCCCGAGTTAGCGGGAGGGCCAATGAGCAGTTCTTC
CDR3 protein: CSARVSGRANEQFF

J gene: TRBJ2-7
D gene: -
clone size: many
V gene: TRBV4-1
CDR3 DNA: TGCGCCAGCAGCCAAGAAGACAGCCTCTACGAGCAGTACTTC
CDR3 protein: CASSQEDSLYEQYF

J gene: TRBJ2-1
D gene: -
clone size: -
V gene: TRBV20-1
CDR3 DNA: TGCAGTGCTAGCGGAAGCCCTCCCTACAATGAGCAGTTCTTC
CDR3 protein: CSASGSPPYNEQFF

J gene: TRBJ2-1
D gene: TRBD1
clone size: few
V gene: TRBV12-3/TRBV12-4
CDR3 DNA: TGTGCCAGCAGAACCCGGACAGGGGATGAGCAGTTCTTC
CDR3 protein: CASRTRTGDEQFF

J gene: TRBJ1-1
D gene: -
clone size: few
V gene: TRBV20-1
CDR3 DNA: TGCAGTGCTAGAGCGGGCAGGCGAAAGAACACTGAAGCTTTCTTT
CDR3 protein: CSARAGRRKNTEAFF

J gene: TRBJ2-2
D gene: TRBD2
clone size: -
V gene: TRBV2
CDR3 DNA: TGTGCCAGCAGCGGATTACTAGCGACCGGGGAGCTGTTTTTT
CDR3 protein: CASSGLLATGELFF

J gene: TRBJ2-7
D gene: -
clone size: once
V gene: TRBV27
CDR3 DNA: TGTGCCAGCAGAAAGGAGGGGGCATACGAGCAGTACTTC
CDR3 protein: CASRKEGAYEQYF

J gene: TRBJ1-2
D gene: -
clone size: -
V gene: TRBV7-9
CDR3 DNA: TGTGCCAGCAGCCACCTACGACGAGAGCTTAGGGTTTACACCTTC
CDR3 protein: CASSHLRRELRVYTF

J gene: TRBJ1-1
D gene: TRBD1
clone size: many
V gene: TRBV19
CDR3 DNA: TGTGCCAGTAGTATGACAGGGGCTGGGAACACTGAAGCTTTCTTT
CDR3 protein: CASSMTGAGNTEAFF

J gene: TRBJ1-4
D gene: TRBD1
clone size: few
V gene: TRBV28
CDR3 DNA: TGTGCCAGCCTCCCCCGACAGGGGGATGAAAATGAAAAACTGTTTTTT
CDR3 protein: CASLPRQGDENEKLFF

J gene: TRBJ2-1
D gene: -
clone size: -
V gene: TRBV2
CDR3 DNA: TGTGCCAGCAGTTACAGGGACTACAATGAGCAGTTCTTC
CDR3 protein: CASSYRDYNEQFF

J gene: TRBJ2-1
D gene: TRBD2
clone size: few
V gene: TRBV27
CDR3 DNA: TGTGCCAGCAGTTACGGGACTAGCGGGAGGGTTGAGCAGTTCTTC
CDR3 protein: CASSYGTSGRVEQFF

J gene: TRBJ1-2
D gene: TRBD1
clone size: many
V gene: TRBV7-3
CDR3 DNA: TGTGCCAGCAGCCCCAATCCAGGGGGCAGGGTTAGTGGCTACACCTTC
CDR3 protein: CASSPNPGGRVSGYTF

J gene: TRBJ1-5
D gene: -
clone size: few
V gene: TRBV4-2
CDR3 DNA: TGTGCCAGCAGCCAGGTGGTCGGTCAGCCCCAGCATTTT
CDR3 protein: CASSQVVGQPQHF

J gene: TRBJ2-1
D gene: TRBD2
clone size: many
V gene: TRBV19
CDR3 DNA: TGTGCCAGTAGTATGGCCGGGGGGGATGAGCAGTTCTTC
CDR3 protein: CASSMAGGDEQFF

J gene: TRBJ1-2
D gene: -
clone size: -
V gene: TRBV10-3
CDR3 DNA: TGTGCCATCAACCCAGGGGTATTACCCAAGGCTTATGGCTACACCTTC
CDR3 protein: CAINPGVLPKAYGYTF

J gene: TRBJ1-1
D gene: -
clone size: many
V gene: TRBV19
CDR3 DNA: TGTGCCAGTAGTGTTGGGGGGGTCGGCACTGAAGCTTTCTTT
CDR3 protein: CASSVGGVGTEAFF